The clone carrying this T cell receptor beta chain was seen repeatedly, ten times or more. This CDR3 has 14 residues. V lost 5 bases, J lost 6 bases, and 15 bases lay in between. The V gene's germline CDR1 is SEHNR and CDR2 FQNEAQ (reference sequence). RNA transcripts were the template for amplifying TCR beta CDR3 regions. HTBI primers were the set used in a first-round RT-PCR of the TCR CDR3. TCRdb processed the multiplex PCR reads anew with MiXCR; each CDR3 protein has one entry. The sample yields a few hundred thousand distinct CDR3 sequences, roughly an eighth seen once. This specimen comes from a study of T cells in Graves' hyperthyroidism and ophthalmopathy.

The sequencing sample was made of blood. The genes are TRBV7-9 and TRBJ2-3, with TRBD2 as a possible D gene (6 bases). The clonotype comes from a woman aged 18-29 years with Graves' hyperthyroidism. CDR3 residues: CASSGAGGADTQYF. The CDR3 DNA follows: TGTGCCAGCAGCGGCGCAGGCGGGGCGGATACGCAGTATTTT. The variable domain in full, with the rest retrieved from reference TRBV7-9 and TRBJ2-3, is DTGVSQNPRHKITKRGQNVTFRCDPISEHNRLYWYRQTLGQGPEFLTYFQNEAQLEKSRLLSDRFSAERPKGSFSTLEIQRTEQGDSAMYLCASSGAGGADTQYFGPGTRLTVL.